This T cell receptor beta chain emerged from a study of cytomegalovirus exposure and HLA in healthy donors. Primers for the PCR totalled 60 Vbeta and 13 Jbeta. The protocol was immunoSEQ multiplex PCR, while the TCRdb copy is restricted to in-frame clones and leaves out a portion. Here the sample spans about 160,000 clones, approximately 70% being singletons. Study outcomes and limitations: It was 150 or so TCR beta chains that were listed as cytomegalovirus-associated. Segments of the TCR beta V type were, in most cases, productive about 87% or about 30% of the time in an earlier analysis. A later analysis revealed that TCR association rates differed between HLA loci, peaking at DRB1 and bottoming out at HLA-C. The likely explanation for a cluster of highly shared sequence variants was sequencing artifact.

V was shortened by 8 bases and J by 7 bases, with 15 bases between the two germline ends. The CDR3 is 13 residues long. CDR1 and CDR2 from the germline V gene are LNHDA and SQIVND (reference sequence). With regard to this clone: What it binds is unknown.

The chain joins TRBV19 to TRBJ1-5; D gene unclear. Sequenced: PBMCs. The sequence was collected from a man aged 40-55 years in good health and CMV-seropositive. CDR3 loop: CASQARRLQPQHF. As DNA, the CDR3 is TGTGCCAGTCAAGCCCGGCGGCTACAGCCCCAGCATTTT.